This TCR beta chain was observed in a study of T cells in Graves' hyperthyroidism and ophthalmopathy. Amplification targeted TCR beta CDR3 regions from RNA transcripts. The HTBI primer set served for first-round RT-PCR of the TCR CDR3. TCRdb re-called the multiplex PCR reads through MiXCR, storing one row per CDR3 protein. The repertoire holds 370,000 or so distinct CDR3 sequences, with approximately 15% as singletons. The authors obtained PBMCs from roughly 9.7 ml of fresh peripheral blood. This clonotype was recorded many times. Its specificity is unknown. Study-level results: Ophthalmopathy was separated from stable hyperthyroidism by a 13 V-J model. Blood shared most expanded thyroid clonotypes above 0.001.

What was sequenced was blood. This clonotype originated in a man aged 25-40 years with Graves' hyperthyroidism that later progressed to Graves' ophthalmopathy.

Here the CDR3 DNA reads TGTGCCAGCAGTGAACAGGGGGACGACGAGCAGTACTTC. This translates into CASSEQGDDEQYF. The chain carries TRBV12-3 or TRBV12-4 and TRBJ2-7; TRBD1 matches 8 bases. The CDR3 runs to 13 residues. V lost 5 bases, J lost 5 bases, and 5 bases stayed unmatched.